This T cell receptor beta chain emerged from a study of blood T cell repertoires in COVID-19. Study-level background: Some COVID-19 samples were acute and others convalescent; all came from the United States, Italy and Spain. PBMCs, B-cell-depleted T cells, or T cells were the source of the cDNA or gDNA that made up the material.

With 0 bases removed from V and 9 bases from J, the gap between germline ends came to 11 bases. The CDR3 is 13 residues long. Germline assignment: CDR1 SNHLY and CDR2 FYNNEI. In the study's own analysis: Amplification with reference gene primers provided the estimates of nucleated cell counts. Assay: immunoSEQ multiplex PCR; the TCRdb copy retains only in-frame clones and omits some. V, J and clone size were drawn from that table, and D and trimming were deduced from the DNA. The table lists some 180,000 clones, under 85% of them singletons. What was sequenced was peripheral blood. This TCR derives from a human donor in a cohort sampled during active COVID-19. The chain joins TRBV2 to TRBJ1-1; D gene ambiguous. The CDR3 is CASSEADSRKAFF. DNA of the CDR3: TGTGCCAGCAGTGAAGCGGATTCGCGGAAAGCTTTCTTT.